Following are 9 T cell receptor beta chains from one sample sequenced in a study of glioma-infiltrating T cells. Using RNA template, CDR3s of TCR alpha and beta were amplified with iRepertoire arm-PCR. From the multiplex PCR reads, TCRdb called clonotypes with MiXCR, one entry per CDR3 protein. Among approximately 100,000 distinct CDR3 sequences listed, less than 30% were seen once. Specimen: glioma tissue, nonneoplastic brain tissue, or PBMCs (not recorded which). The receptors derive from a human donor with low-grade glioma or glioblastoma, undergoing nonglioma brain surgery, or in good health (not recorded which).

Many counts were recorded for this clonotype. The J gene is TRBJ1-2, the V gene TRBV2; D ambiguous. V lost 1 base to trimming and J lost 4 bases, with 10 bases between them. Germline CDR1 and CDR2: SNHLY and FYNNEI. There are 14 residues in the CDR3. DNA for the CDR3: TGTGCCAGCAGTGAAGGCACAGCTCCCTATGGCTACACCTTC. This gives the protein CASSEGTAPYGYTF. The complete variable domain, with remaining parts taken from reference TRBV2 and TRBJ1-2, reads EPEVTQTPSHQVTQMGQEVILRCVPISNHLYFYWYRQILGQKVEFLVSFYNNEISEKSEIFDDQFSVERPDGSNFTLKIRSTKLEDSAMYFCASSEGTAPYGYTFGSGTRLTVV.

The chain has TRBV5-4 and TRBJ1-3; 8 bases agree with TRBD1. Germline V gene lookup returns CDR1 SGHNT and CDR2 YYREEE (reference sequence). V gave up 4 bases and J gave up 4 bases; unmatched junction bases: 4. The CDR3 totals 14 residues. CDR3 residues: CASSPTGAGNTIYF. The CDR3 nucleotides read TGTGCCAGCAGCCCGACAGGGGCAGGAAACACCATATATTTT.

This chain joins TRBV28 and TRBJ2-1; D gene uncertain. The CDR3 extends over 9 amino acids. Germline CDR1 is MDHEN and CDR2 is SYDVKM. The V gene lost 8 bases and the J gene lost 10 bases, with 6 bases spanning the gap. Here the CDR3 reads CASSPEQFF. CDR3 bases: TGTGCCAGCTCCCCGGAGCAGTTCTTC.

This clonotype has a handful of counts. Here the CDR3 reads CASSLLGTGDYNEQFF. The DNA for the CDR3 is TGCGCCAGCAGCCTCTTAGGGACAGGGGATTACAATGAGCAGTTCTTC. This chain uses TRBV4-1 with TRBJ2-1, with 10 bases that match TRBD1. J gave up 4 bases and V 4 bases, and 7 bases lay outside the gene matches. The CDR3 is 16 amino acids. Germline CDR1 MGHRA, CDR2 YSYEKL.

This clonotype was counted many times. The genes are TRBV7-2 and TRBJ1-1; no clear D. The CDR3 sequence is 14 residues long. Germline CDR1 and CDR2: SGHTA and FQGNSA. Trimming left V 5 bases short and J 8 bases short, with 18 bases between. The CDR3 sequence: CASSPLRAVLEAFF. CDR3 nucleotide sequence: TGTGCCAGCAGCCCCCTTCGGGCCGTCTTGGAAGCTTTCTTT.

Points on this clonotype: A read error is possible here, since a much larger clone lies one base away. This chain uses TRBV7-2 with TRBJ2-7; D remains ambiguous. The length of the CDR3 is 15 residues. V was clipped by 3 bases and J by 2 bases, with 14 bases between them. The germline V gene encodes CDR1 SGHTA and CDR2 FQGNSA. In DNA form, the CDR3 reads TGTGCCAGCAGCTTCGACGGTTTGTCCACCTACGAGCAGTACTTC. It is translated as CASSFDGLSTYEQYF.

On this clonotype: This may be a read error, as it is one base from a much larger clone. The chain couples TRBV29-1 to TRBJ1-2; 8 bases align to TRBD1. This CDR3 region has 14 residues. Germline loops: CDR1 SQVTM, CDR2 ANQGSEA. CDR3 coding DNA: TGCAGCGTTGGGGGACAGGTCATCGGCTATTGCTACACCTTC. Its protein product is CSVGGQVIGYCYTF.

This clonotype was recorded at least ten times. The chain couples TRBV28 to TRBJ1-2, with D tentatively TRBD1 (5 bases). This CDR3 is built from 15 residues. The V gene's germline CDR1 is MDHEN and CDR2 SYDVKM. Trimming took off 5 bases at V and 4 bases at J, with 17 bases between the two ends. CDR3 sequence: CASSPSLGVRYGYTF. The CDR3 DNA follows: TGTGCCAGCAGTCCGAGTTTAGGGGTTCGCTATGGCTACACCTTC.

CDR3 loop: CASSPQQEVNTEAFF. The CDR3 DNA follows: TGTGCCAGCTCACCCCAACAGGAGGTTAACACTGAAGCTTTCTTT. The chain couples TRBV18 to TRBJ1-1, with D possibly being TRBD1 (5 bases). V lost 3 bases to trimming and J lost 2 bases, with 13 bases between them. Germline loops: CDR1 KGHSH, CDR2 LQKENI. CDR3 length equals 15 residues.